What follows are 27 T cell receptor beta chains derived from one specimen sequenced in a study of cytomegalovirus exposure and HLA in healthy donors. Use of 60 Vbeta and 13 Jbeta primers characterized the PCR. Some clones are missing from TCRdb's copy, which holds only in-frame ones; the method was immunoSEQ multiplex PCR. This table holds 150,000 to 200,000 clones, 65% to 85% found once. Sequenced sample: PBMCs. These TCRs come from a male donor in good health and CMV-seropositive.

The table lists this clone with a count of one. The chain links TRBV10-1 to TRBJ1-2, with TRBD1 matching 8 bases. This CDR3 has 11 residues. The germline V gene encodes CDR1 WNHNN and CDR2 SYGVQD (reference sequence). Losses at the gene ends were 11 bases for V and 7 bases for J; bases not matched to a gene: 6. The CDR3 DNA reads as TGCGCCGGACCACAGGGGGGTGGCTACACCTTC. It translates to CAGPQGGGYTF.

V usage is TRBV11-2 and J usage is TRBJ2-5; 9 positions agree with TRBD2. The CDR3 totals 16 residues. Germline V gives CDR1 SGHAT, CDR2 FQNNGV. J was trimmed by 5 bases and V by 3 bases; bases with no gene match: 10. CDR3 DNA: TGTGCCAGCAGCTTCGTATGGCGGGAGGGCCGGGAGACCCAGTACTTC. The encoded protein is CASSFVWREGRETQYF.

The rearrangement uses TRBV7-2 and TRBJ2-3; D might be TRBD2 (5 bases). The V and J ends lost 6 bases and 0 bases respectively, with 13 bases between them. Germline CDR1 is SGHTA and CDR2 is FQGNSA. This CDR3 has 15 amino acids. The CDR3 DNA is TGTGCCAGCAGTTTTAGCGAGACTAGCACAGATACGCAGTATTTT. Translated: CASSFSETSTDTQYF.

The rearrangement links TRBV28 to TRBJ1-2; D is uncertain. Deletions cut 6 bases from V and 8 bases from J, with 16 bases between. Germline CDR1 reads MDHEN; CDR2 reads SYDVKM. This CDR3 has 13 amino acids. In DNA form, the CDR3 reads TGTGCCAGCAGACCCCACTCGAACCGGGGCTACACCTTC. Encoded protein: CASRPHSNRGYTF.

The CDR3 reads CASSPRGAEAFF. The CDR3 coding sequence is TGTGCCAGCAGCCCCAGGGGTGCTGAAGCTTTCTTT. The V and J genes are TRBV7-9 and TRBJ1-1, with D possibly TRBD1 on 6 matching bases. The germline CDR1 and CDR2 sequences are SEHNR and FQNEAQ (reference sequence). CDR3 length equals 12 residues. V was shortened by 5 bases and J by 6 bases, with 10 bases between the two germline ends.

The V and J genes are TRBV9 and TRBJ1-5; D gene ambiguous. The length of the CDR3 is 13 residues. Germline V gene sequence: CDR1 SGDLS, CDR2 YYNGEE. V shed 0 bases and J shed 9 bases, with 10 bases lying between them. The CDR3 sequence: CASSVAEDRPQHF. The CDR3 nucleotides are TGTGCCAGCAGCGTAGCAGAGGATCGGCCCCAGCATTTT.

The chain's CDR3 is CASSSGTGSYEQYF. CDR3 nucleotides: TGTGCCAGCAGCTCAGGGACAGGGTCCTACGAGCAGTACTTC. V gene TRBV11-3 combines with J gene TRBJ2-7; TRBD1 matches 9 bases. The germline CDR1 and CDR2 sequences are SGHNT and YENEEA. The CDR3 loop spans 14 amino acids. The V gene end was trimmed by 4 bases and the J gene end by 1 base; junction bases not matched to a gene: 2.

This clone was found once. In DNA, the CDR3 is TGTGCCAGTAGTTCGGCCGCTAGCGGGATTAAGGATACGCAGTATTTT. It translates to CASSSAASGIKDTQYF. The chain employs TRBV19 and TRBJ2-3; 9 positions agree with TRBD2. This CDR3 contains 16 residues. Germline loops: CDR1 LNHDA, CDR2 SQIVND (reference sequence). V gave up 5 bases and J gave up 6 bases; unmatched junction bases: 12.

The table lists this clone with a few counts. The rearrangement uses TRBV18 and TRBJ2-7, with D unresolved. From germline, CDR1 is KGHSH and CDR2 LQKENI. CDR3 length equals 13 residues. Trimming cost V 2 bases and J 0 bases, with 5 bases left between them. DNA for the CDR3: TGTGCCAGCTCACCAGACAACTCCTACGAGCAGTACTTC. This codes for CASSPDNSYEQYF. The variable domain in full, completed from reference TRBV18 and TRBJ2-7, reads NAGVMQNPRHLVRRRGQEARLRCSPMKGHSHVYWYRQLPEEGLKFMVYLQKENIIDESGMPKERFSAEFPKEGPSILRIQQVVRGDSAAYFCASSPDNSYEQYFGPGTRLTVT.

The chain has TRBV10-3 and TRBJ2-7; possible D gene TRBD2, 7 bases. Germline lookup yields CDR1 ENHRY and CDR2 SYGVKD. This CDR3 spans 11 amino acids. Trimming shortened V by 7 bases and J by 7 bases, and 11 bases separated the two germline ends. CDR3 amino acids: CAITGEGEQYF. In DNA form, the CDR3 reads TGTGCCATCACAGGGGAGGGAGAGCAGTACTTC.

The chain employs TRBV6-4 and TRBJ2-1, with TRBD1 matching over 8 bases. Per the germline V gene, CDR1 is MRHNA and CDR2 is SNTAGT. V was pared by 4 bases and J by 0 bases, with 2 bases of the junction left unmatched. CDR3 length: 15 amino acids. The CDR3 DNA reads TGTGCCAGCAGTGTAGGGACAGGCTCCTACAATGAGCAGTTCTTC. This codes for CASSVGTGSYNEQFF.

The chain is built from TRBV28 and TRBJ1-1; perhaps TRBD1 as D (6 bases). V was cut by 6 bases and J by 1 base, with 15 bases left in between. This CDR3 contains 15 residues. From germline, CDR1 is MDHEN and CDR2 SYDVKM. The CDR3 DNA sequence: TGTGCCAGCAGACCTTTGGGGGCCGCGAACACTGAAGCTTTCTTT. Residues: CASRPLGAANTEAFF. The full variable domain, in which reference TRBV28 and TRBJ1-1 provide the parts outside the CDR3, is DVKVTQSSRYLVKRTGEKVFLECVQDMDHENMFWYRQDPGLGLRLIYFSYDVKMKEKGDIPEGYSVSREKKERFSLILESASTNQTSMYLCASRPLGAANTEAFFGQGTRLTVV.

This chain joins TRBV19 and TRBJ1-3; weak D call: TRBD1 (5 bases). The germline CDR1 and CDR2 sequences are LNHDA and SQIVND (reference sequence). With 7 bases removed from V and 0 bases from J, the gap between germline ends came to 13 bases. The CDR3 loop spans 15 amino acids. The CDR3 reads CASIRGKDSGNTIYF. The CDR3 region has the DNA TGTGCCAGTATTCGGGGGAAAGACTCTGGAAACACCATATATTTT.

The chain uses TRBV30 and TRBJ2-1; possibly TRBD1 for D (6 bases). This CDR3 has 14 amino acids. The germline CDR1 and CDR2 sequences are GTSNPN and SVGIG (reference sequence). V was shortened by 3 bases and J by 0 bases, with 9 bases between the two germline ends. The CDR3 DNA sequence: TGTGCCTGGAGCCTAGGGGGCTCCTACAATGAGCAGTTCTTC. This sequence encodes CAWSLGGSYNEQFF.

The rearrangement joins TRBV7-9 to TRBJ2-5, with TRBD1 matching over 7 bases. After removal of 5 bases from V and 5 bases from J, the junction contained 14 bases not matched to a gene. Germline-derived CDR1 and CDR2 are SEHNR and FQNEAQ (reference sequence). The CDR3 has 16 residues. This CDR3 reads CASSRGQAISSETQYF. DNA for the CDR3: TGTGCCAGCAGCCGCGGACAGGCGATATCGTCGGAGACCCAGTACTTC.

Regarding this clone: At one boundary the junction diverges from the germline segment, which might be a read error. V is TRBV5-6 and J is TRBJ1-5, with no clear D. This CDR3 contains 14 residues. CDR1 SGHDT and CDR2 YYEEEE come from the germline V gene. CDR3 DNA sequence: TGTGCCAGCATCTTGGGGAGCCTCAATCAGCCCCAGCATTTT. Its protein is CASILGSLNQPQHF.

Concerning this clone: One end of the junction varies from germline; a read error may be responsible. The chain recombines TRBV7-9 with TRBJ2-3; the match to TRBD1 covers 8 bases. This CDR3 contains 17 residues. Germline lookup yields CDR1 SEHNR and CDR2 FQNEAQ (reference sequence). Here the CDR3 reads CSSSLAEGTGLTDTQYF. CDR3 nucleotides: TGTTCCAGCAGCTTAGCGGAAGGGACAGGTCTCACAGATACGCAGTATTTT.

The rearrangement joins TRBV28 to TRBJ2-7; 8 bases agree with TRBD1. The CDR3 runs 13 residues. Trimming took 7 bases from V and 4 from J; bases not matched to a gene: 6. In germline, CDR1 is MDHEN, CDR2 SYDVKM. Written as DNA, the CDR3 is TGTGCCAGCAACAGGGGGTATATGTACGAGCAGTACTTC. Protein: CASNRGYMYEQYF.

The gene calls are TRBV15 and TRBJ1-4; no definite D call. The germline CDR1 and CDR2 sequences are LNHNV and YYDKDF (reference sequence). With 5 bases removed from V and 0 bases from J, the gap between germline ends came to 7 bases. The CDR3 is made up of 14 amino acids. CDR3 loop: CATSPYATNEKLFF. CDR3 coding DNA: TGTGCCACCAGCCCCTATGCAACTAATGAAAAACTGTTTTTT.

The gene calls are TRBV28 and TRBJ2-1; 7 bases line up with TRBD2. The V segment lost 8 bases and the J segment 8 bases; nucleotides outside the gene matches: 6. CDR1 is MDHEN, CDR2 SYDVKM, per germline. The CDR3 runs 12 residues. In DNA, the CDR3 is TGTGCCAGCCTGACTAGCAGGTATGAGCAGTTCTTC. Amino acids: CASLTSRYEQFF. Drawing the rest from reference TRBV28 and TRBJ2-1, the complete variable domain is DVKVTQSSRYLVKRTGEKVFLECVQDMDHENMFWYRQDPGLGLRLIYFSYDVKMKEKGDIPEGYSVSREKKERFSLILESASTNQTSMYLCASLTSRYEQFFGPGTRLTVL.

Only one count was recorded for this clone. The V call is TRBV4-3, the J call TRBJ2-3; TRBD1 agrees at 10 bases. The CDR3 loop spans 14 amino acids. V lost 6 bases to trimming and J lost 4 bases; unmatched junction nucleotides: 4. Germline V CDR1 and CDR2: LGHNA, YSLEER. CDR3 amino acids: CASRDRGSADTQYF. CDR3 bases: TGCGCCAGCAGGGACAGGGGGTCCGCAGATACGCAGTATTTT.

This chain joins TRBV6-1 and TRBJ1-5, with 10 bases identical to TRBD1. This CDR3 has 15 residues. Looked up from germline, CDR1 is MNHNS and CDR2 is SASEGT. After removal of 5 bases from V and 11 bases from J, the junction contained 12 bases not matched to a gene. CDR3 protein: CASSLEVGQGRAQHF. The CDR3 region has the DNA TGTGCCAGCAGTCTAGAGGTGGGACAGGGGAGGGCCCAGCATTTT.

Turning to this clone: One junction end disagrees with the germline gene, perhaps due to a read error. The V gene is TRBV7-9, the J gene TRBJ2-7; possible D gene TRBD1, 5 bases. Per the germline V gene, CDR1 is SEHNR and CDR2 is FQNEAQ (reference sequence). CDR3 size: 14 residues. Written as DNA, the CDR3 is TGTTCCAGCAGCTTAGGGGAAGGACACTACGAGCAGTACTTC. Protein sequence: CSSSLGEGHYEQYF.

CDR3 sequence: CASSTQGIDGYTF. Written as DNA, the CDR3 is TGTGCCAGCAGCACACAGGGAATTGATGGCTACACCTTC. The rearrangement links TRBV5-4 to TRBJ1-2, with TRBD1 as a possible D gene (6 bases). Deletions cut 4 bases from V and 6 bases from J, with 13 bases between. Germline assignment: CDR1 SGHNT and CDR2 YYREEE (reference sequence). This CDR3 contains 13 residues.

The chain combines TRBV6-5 with TRBJ1-1; D is unresolved. Germline-derived CDR1 and CDR2 are MNHEY and SVGAGI. CDR3 length equals 14 residues. The V end was cut by 0 bases, the J end by 6 bases, with 11 bases between. CDR3 DNA sequence: TGTGCCAGCAGTTACTCGATGCCAAGCTCTGAAGCTTTCTTT. It specifies CASSYSMPSSEAFF.

The CDR3 region is CASSFLASDTQYF. The CDR3 DNA is TGTGCCAGCAGCTTCCTAGCCTCCGATACGCAGTATTTT. The gene calls are TRBV7-2 and TRBJ2-3; tentative D call: TRBD2 (5 bases). Germline CDR1 reads SGHTA; CDR2 reads FQGNSA. Trimming shortened V by 3 bases and J by 6 bases, and 10 bases separated the two germline ends. There are 13 residues in the CDR3.

This chain links TRBV7-9 with TRBJ2-3; 7 nucleotides match TRBD2. The CDR3 is made up of 16 amino acids. Trimming cost V 5 bases and J 5 bases; bases outside gene matches: 13. Germline V gene sequence: CDR1 SEHNR, CDR2 FQNEAQ (reference sequence). The CDR3, as DNA: TGTGCCAGCAGCGCCCCCTTTGCGGGAGAAGGAGATACGCAGTATTTT. It specifies CASSAPFAGEGDTQYF.